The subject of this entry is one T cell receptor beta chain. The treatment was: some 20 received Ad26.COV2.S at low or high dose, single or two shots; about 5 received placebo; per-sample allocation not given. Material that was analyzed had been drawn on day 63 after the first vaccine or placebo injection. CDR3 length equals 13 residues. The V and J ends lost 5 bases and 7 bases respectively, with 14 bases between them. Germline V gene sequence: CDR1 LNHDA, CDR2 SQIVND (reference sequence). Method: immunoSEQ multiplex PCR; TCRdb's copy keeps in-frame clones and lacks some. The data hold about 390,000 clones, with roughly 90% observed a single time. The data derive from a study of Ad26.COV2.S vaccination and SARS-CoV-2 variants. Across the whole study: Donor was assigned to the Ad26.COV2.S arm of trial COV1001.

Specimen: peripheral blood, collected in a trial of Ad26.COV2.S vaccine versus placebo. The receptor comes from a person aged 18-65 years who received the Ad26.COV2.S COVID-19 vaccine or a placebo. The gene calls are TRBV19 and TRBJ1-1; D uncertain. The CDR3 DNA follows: TGTGCCAGTAGTTTCTGGCCGGGAATTGAAGCTTTCTTT. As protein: CASSFWPGIEAFF.